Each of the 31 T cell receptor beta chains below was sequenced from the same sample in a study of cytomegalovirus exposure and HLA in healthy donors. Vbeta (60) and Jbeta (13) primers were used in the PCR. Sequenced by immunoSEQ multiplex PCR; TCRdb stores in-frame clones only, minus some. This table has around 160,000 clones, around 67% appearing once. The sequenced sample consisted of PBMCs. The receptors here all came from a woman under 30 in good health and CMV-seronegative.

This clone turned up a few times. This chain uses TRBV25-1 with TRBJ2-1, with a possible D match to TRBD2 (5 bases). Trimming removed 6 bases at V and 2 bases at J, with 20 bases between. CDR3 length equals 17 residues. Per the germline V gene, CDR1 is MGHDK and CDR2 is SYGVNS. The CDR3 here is CASSPKLGPRAYNEQFF. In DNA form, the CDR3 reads TGTGCCAGCAGCCCCAAGCTGGGCCCGAGGGCCTACAATGAGCAGTTCTTC.

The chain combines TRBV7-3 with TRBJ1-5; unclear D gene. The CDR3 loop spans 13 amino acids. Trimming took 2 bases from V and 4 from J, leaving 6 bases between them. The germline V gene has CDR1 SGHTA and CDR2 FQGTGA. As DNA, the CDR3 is TGTGCCAGCAGCTTAGGGAGGAATCAGCCCCAGCATTTT. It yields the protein CASSLGRNQPQHF.

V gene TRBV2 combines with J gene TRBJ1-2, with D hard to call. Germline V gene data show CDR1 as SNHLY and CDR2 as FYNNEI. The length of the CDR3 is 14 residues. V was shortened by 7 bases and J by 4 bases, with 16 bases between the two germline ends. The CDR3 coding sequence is TGTGCCAGCATTGGGTTGAGGGAAGGCTATGGCTACACCTTC. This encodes CASIGLREGYGYTF. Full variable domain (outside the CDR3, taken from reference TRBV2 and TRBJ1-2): EPEVTQTPSHQVTQMGQEVILRCVPISNHLYFYWYRQILGQKVEFLVSFYNNEISEKSEIFDDQFSVERPDGSNFTLKIRSTKLEDSAMYFCASIGLREGYGYTFGSGTRLTVV.

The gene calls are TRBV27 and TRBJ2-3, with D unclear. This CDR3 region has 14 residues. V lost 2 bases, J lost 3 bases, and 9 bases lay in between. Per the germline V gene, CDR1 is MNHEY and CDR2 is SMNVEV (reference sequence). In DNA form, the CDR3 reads TGTGCCAGCAGTTTAGCCAGTCCGACAGATACGCAGTATTTT. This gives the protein CASSLASPTDTQYF.

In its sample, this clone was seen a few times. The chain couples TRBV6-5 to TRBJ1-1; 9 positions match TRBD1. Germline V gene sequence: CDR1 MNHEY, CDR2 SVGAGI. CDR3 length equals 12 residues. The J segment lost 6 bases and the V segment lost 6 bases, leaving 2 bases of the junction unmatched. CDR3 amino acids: CASSRTGAEAFF. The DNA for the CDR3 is TGTGCCAGCAGCCGGACAGGGGCTGAAGCTTTCTTT.

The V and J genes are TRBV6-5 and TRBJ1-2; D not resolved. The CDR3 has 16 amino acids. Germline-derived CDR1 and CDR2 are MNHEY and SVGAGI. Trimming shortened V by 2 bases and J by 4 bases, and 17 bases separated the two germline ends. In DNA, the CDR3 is TGTGCCAGCAGTTACCTTCCTGTCGGGAGTATCTATGGCTACACCTTC. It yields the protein CASSYLPVGSIYGYTF.

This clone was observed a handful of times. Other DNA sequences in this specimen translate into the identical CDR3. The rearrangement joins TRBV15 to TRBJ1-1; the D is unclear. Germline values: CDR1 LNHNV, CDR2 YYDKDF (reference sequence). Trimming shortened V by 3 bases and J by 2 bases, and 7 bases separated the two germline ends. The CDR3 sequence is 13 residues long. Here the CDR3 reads CATSRTGNTEAFF. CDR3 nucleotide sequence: TGTGCCACCAGCAGGACTGGAAACACTGAAGCTTTCTTT.

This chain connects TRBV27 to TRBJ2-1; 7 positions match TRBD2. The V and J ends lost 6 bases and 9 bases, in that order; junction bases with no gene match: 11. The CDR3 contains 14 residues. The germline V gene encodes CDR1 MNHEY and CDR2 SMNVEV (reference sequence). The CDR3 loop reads CASSLWTRGGEQFF. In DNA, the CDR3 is TGTGCCAGCAGCCTGTGGACTAGAGGCGGTGAGCAGTTCTTC.

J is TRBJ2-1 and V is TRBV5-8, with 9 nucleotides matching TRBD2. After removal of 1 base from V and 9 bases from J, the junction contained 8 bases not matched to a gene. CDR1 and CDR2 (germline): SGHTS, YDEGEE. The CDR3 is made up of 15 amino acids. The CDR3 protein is CASSLYAGGPSEQFF. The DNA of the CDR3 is TGTGCCAGCAGCTTGTACGCGGGGGGGCCATCTGAGCAGTTCTTC.

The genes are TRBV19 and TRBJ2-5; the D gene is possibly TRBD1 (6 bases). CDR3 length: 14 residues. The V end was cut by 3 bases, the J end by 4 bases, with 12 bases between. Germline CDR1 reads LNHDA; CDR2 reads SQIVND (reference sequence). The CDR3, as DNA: TGTGCCAGTAGTATCAGGGGATTAGGAGAGACCCAGTACTTC. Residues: CASSIRGLGETQYF.

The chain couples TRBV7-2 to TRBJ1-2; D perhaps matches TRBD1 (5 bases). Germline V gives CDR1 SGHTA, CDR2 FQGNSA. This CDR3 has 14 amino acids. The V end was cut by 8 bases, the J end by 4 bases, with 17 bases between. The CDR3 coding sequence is TGTGCCAGCCCCCATCGGGGGGGACCCTATGGCTACACCTTC. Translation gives CASPHRGGPYGYTF.

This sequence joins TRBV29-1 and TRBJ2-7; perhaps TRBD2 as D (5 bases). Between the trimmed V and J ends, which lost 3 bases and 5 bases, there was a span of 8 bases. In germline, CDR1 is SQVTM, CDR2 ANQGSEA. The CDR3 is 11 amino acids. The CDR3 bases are TGCAGCGTTGATTCGGGAAACGAGCAGTACTTC. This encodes CSVDSGNEQYF.

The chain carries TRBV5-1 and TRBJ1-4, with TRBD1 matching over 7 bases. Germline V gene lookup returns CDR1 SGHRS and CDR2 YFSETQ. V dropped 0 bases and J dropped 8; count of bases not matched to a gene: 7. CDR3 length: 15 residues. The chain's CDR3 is CASSLGDRVGEKLFF. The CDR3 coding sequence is TGCGCCAGCAGCTTGGGGGACAGAGTGGGAGAAAAACTGTTTTTT.

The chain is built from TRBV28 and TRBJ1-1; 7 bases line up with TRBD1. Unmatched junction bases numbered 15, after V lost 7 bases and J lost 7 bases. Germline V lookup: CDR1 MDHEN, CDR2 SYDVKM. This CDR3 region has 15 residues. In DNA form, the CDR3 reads TGTGCCAGCATATCAGGGGGAGCAGAACAAAGTGAAGCTTTCTTT. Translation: CASISGGAEQSEAFF. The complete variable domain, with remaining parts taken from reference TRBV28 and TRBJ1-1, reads DVKVTQSSRYLVKRTGEKVFLECVQDMDHENMFWYRQDPGLGLRLIYFSYDVKMKEKGDIPEGYSVSREKKERFSLILESASTNQTSMYLCASISGGAEQSEAFFGQGTRLTVV.

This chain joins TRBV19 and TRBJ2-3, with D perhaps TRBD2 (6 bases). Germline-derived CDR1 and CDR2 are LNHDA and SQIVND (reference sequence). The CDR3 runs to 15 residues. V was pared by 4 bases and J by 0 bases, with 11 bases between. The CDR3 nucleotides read TGTGCCAGTAGTAGGCTAGCGTCTAGCACAGATACGCAGTATTTT. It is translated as CASSRLASSTDTQYF.

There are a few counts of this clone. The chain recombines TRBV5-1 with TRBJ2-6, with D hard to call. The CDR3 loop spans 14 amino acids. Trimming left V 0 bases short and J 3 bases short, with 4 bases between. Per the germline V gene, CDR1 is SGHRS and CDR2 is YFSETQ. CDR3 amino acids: CASSLGSGANVLTF. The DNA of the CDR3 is TGCGCCAGCAGCTTGGGTAGTGGGGCCAACGTCCTGACTTTC. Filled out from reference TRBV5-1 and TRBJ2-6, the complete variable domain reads KAGVTQTPRYLIKTRGQQVTLSCSPISGHRSVSWYQQTPGQGLQFLFEYFSETQRNKGNFPGRFSGRQFSNSRSEMNVSTLELGDSALYLCASSLGSGANVLTFGAGSRLTVL.

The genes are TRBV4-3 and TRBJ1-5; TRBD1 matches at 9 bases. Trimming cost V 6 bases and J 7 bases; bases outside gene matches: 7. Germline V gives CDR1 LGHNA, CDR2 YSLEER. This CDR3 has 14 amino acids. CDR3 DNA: TGCGCCAGCAGTAGGGACAGGGTAGTACAGCCCCAGCATTTT. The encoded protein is CASSRDRVVQPQHF.

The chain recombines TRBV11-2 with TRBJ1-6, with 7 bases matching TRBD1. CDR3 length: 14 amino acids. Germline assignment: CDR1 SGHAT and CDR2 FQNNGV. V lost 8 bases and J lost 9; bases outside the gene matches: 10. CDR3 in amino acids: CASGLQGSGSPLHF. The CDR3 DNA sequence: TGTGCCAGCGGATTACAGGGGAGCGGTTCACCCCTCCACTTT.

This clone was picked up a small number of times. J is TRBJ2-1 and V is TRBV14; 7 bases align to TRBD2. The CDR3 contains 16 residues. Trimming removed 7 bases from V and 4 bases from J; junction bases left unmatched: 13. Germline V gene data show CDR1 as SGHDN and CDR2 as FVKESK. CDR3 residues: CASTYKVPSGYNEQFF. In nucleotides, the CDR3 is TGTGCCAGCACCTACAAGGTGCCTAGCGGTTACAATGAGCAGTTCTTC.

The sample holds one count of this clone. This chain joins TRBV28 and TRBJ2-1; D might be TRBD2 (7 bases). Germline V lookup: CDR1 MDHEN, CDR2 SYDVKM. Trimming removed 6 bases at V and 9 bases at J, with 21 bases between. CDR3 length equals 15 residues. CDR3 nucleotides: TGTGCCAGCAGCGGTAGGGGGGAGGGCCTCTCTGAGCAGTTCTTC. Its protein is CASSGRGEGLSEQFF.

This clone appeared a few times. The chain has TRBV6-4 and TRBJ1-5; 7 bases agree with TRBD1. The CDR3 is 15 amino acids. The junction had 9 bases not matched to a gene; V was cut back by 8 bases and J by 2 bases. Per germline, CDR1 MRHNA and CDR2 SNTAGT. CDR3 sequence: CASGRTGAGNQPQHF. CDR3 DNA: TGTGCCAGCGGCCGAACAGGGGCAGGCAATCAGCCCCAGCATTTT.

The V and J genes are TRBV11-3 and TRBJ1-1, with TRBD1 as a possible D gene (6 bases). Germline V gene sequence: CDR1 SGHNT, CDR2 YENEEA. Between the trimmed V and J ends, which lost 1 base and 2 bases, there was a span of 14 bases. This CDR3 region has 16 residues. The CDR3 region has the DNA TGTGCCAGCAGCTTAGGGGGGTGGACAGCAAACACTGAAGCTTTCTTT. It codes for CASSLGGWTANTEAFF.

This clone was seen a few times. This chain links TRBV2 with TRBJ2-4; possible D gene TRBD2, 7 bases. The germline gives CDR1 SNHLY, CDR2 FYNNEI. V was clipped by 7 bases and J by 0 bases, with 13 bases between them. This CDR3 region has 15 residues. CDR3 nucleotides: TGTGCCAGCATCGAGGGGGGGTTAGCCAAAAACATTCAGTACTTC. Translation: CASIEGGLAKNIQYF.

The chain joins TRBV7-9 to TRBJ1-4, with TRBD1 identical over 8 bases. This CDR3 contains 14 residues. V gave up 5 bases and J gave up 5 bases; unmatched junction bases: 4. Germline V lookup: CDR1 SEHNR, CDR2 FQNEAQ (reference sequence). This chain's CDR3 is CASSPQGGNEKLFF. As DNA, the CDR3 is TGTGCCAGCAGCCCACAGGGGGGAAATGAAAAACTGTTTTTT.

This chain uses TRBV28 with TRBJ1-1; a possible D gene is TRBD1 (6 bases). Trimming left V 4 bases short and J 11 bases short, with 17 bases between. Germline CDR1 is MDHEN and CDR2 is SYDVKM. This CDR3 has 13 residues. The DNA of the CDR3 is TGTGCCAGCAGTTACAGGGCGAGGGCTACTGCTTTCTTT. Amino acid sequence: CASSYRARATAFF.

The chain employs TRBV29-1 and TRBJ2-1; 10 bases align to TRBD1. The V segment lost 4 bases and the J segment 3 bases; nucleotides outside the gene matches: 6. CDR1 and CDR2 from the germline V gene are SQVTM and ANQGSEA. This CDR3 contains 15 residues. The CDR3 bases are TGCAGCGTTGGATTCGGGACAGGGGTCTACAATGAGCAGTTCTTC. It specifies CSVGFGTGVYNEQFF.

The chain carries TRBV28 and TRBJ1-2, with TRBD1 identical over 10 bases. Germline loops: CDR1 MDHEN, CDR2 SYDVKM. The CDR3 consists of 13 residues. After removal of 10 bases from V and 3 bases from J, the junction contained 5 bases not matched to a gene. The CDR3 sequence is CATRQGAYYGYTF. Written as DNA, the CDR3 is TGTGCCACCAGACAGGGGGCGTACTATGGCTACACCTTC.

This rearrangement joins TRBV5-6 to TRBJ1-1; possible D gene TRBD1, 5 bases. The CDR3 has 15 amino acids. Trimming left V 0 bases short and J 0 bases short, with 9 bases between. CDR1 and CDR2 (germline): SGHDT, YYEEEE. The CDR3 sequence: CASSLGQGLNTEAFF. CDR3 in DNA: TGTGCCAGCAGCTTGGGGCAGGGTTTGAACACTGAAGCTTTCTTT.

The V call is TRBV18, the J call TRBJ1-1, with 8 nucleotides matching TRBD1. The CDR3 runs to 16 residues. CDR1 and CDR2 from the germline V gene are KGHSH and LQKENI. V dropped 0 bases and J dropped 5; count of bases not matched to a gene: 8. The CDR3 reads CASSPPNRGSGTEAFF. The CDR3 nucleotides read TGTGCCAGCTCACCACCCAACAGGGGGTCGGGGACTGAAGCTTTCTTT.

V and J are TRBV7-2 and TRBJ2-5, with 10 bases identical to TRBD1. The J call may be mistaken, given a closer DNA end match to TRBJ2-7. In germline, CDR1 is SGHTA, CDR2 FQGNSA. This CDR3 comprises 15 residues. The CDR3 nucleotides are TGTGCCAGCAGCAAGACAGGGGGCATGTCCTACGAGCAGTACTTC. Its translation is CASSKTGGMSYEQYF.

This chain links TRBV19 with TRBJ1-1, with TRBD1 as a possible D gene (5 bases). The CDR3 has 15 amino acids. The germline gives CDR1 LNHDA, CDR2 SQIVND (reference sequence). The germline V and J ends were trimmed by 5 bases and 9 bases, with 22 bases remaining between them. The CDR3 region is CASSFSGGSGQKAFF. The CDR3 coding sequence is TGTGCCAGTAGTTTCTCGGGCGGATCAGGGCAAAAAGCTTTCTTT.